Each of the 8 T cell receptor beta chains below was sequenced from the same sample in a study of cytomegalovirus exposure and HLA in healthy donors. 13 Jbeta primers and 60 Vbeta primers were used for the PCR. Repertoires were generated with immunoSEQ multiplex PCR, while TCRdb's copy carries only in-frame clones and drops some. The sample carries about 60,000 clones, about four fifths recorded once. The material sequenced was PBMCs. The receptor source for this set is a woman younger than 45 in good health and CMV-seronegative.

The chain has TRBV9 and TRBJ2-1; possibly TRBD2 for D (6 bases). CDR1 is SGDLS and CDR2 is YYNGEE in the germline V gene. This CDR3 has 14 amino acids. Deletions cut 3 bases from V and 5 bases from J, with 12 bases between. Here the CDR3 reads CASSEVGGDNEQFF. CDR3 in DNA: TGTGCCAGCAGCGAGGTAGGAGGGGACAATGAGCAGTTCTTC.

The chain joins TRBV12-5 to TRBJ1-5; maybe TRBD1 (5 bases). The CDR3 is 12 residues long. The germline V gene has CDR1 LGHNT and CDR2 FRNRAP. Trimming removed 0 bases from V and 15 bases from J, with 12 bases in between. This CDR3 reads CASGLVGQGGHF. The CDR3 nucleotides read TGTGCTAGTGGTTTGGTAGGCCAGGGAGGGCATTTT. Full variable domain (remainder filled in from reference TRBV12-5 and TRBJ1-5): DARVTQTPRHKVTEMGQEVTMRCQPILGHNTVFWYRQTMMQGLELLAYFRNRAPLDDSGMPKDRFSAEMPDATLATLKIQPSEPRDSAVYFCASGLVGQGGHFGDGTRLSIL.

The J gene is TRBJ1-3, the V gene TRBV5-4, with D possibly being TRBD1 (6 bases). This CDR3 has 14 residues. V lost 2 bases and J 4 bases, leaving 10 bases between the germline ends. Germline-derived CDR1 and CDR2 are SGHNT and YYREEE (reference sequence). CDR3 region: CASSFSRGGNTIYF. CDR3 nucleotide sequence: TGTGCCAGCAGCTTCTCCAGGGGCGGAAACACCATATATTTT.

V is TRBV9 and J is TRBJ1-5, with D possibly matching TRBD1 (6 bases). The CDR3 totals 13 residues. Germline CDR1 is SGDLS and CDR2 is YYNGEE. With 4 bases removed from V and 7 bases from J, the gap between germline ends came to 12 bases. Here the CDR3 reads CASSSTGKQPQHF. Written as DNA, the CDR3 is TGTGCCAGCAGCTCTACAGGGAAACAGCCCCAGCATTTT.

J is TRBJ1-2 and V is TRBV7-9; unclear D gene. This CDR3 region has 13 residues. Trimming pared 1 base from V and 7 bases from J, leaving 10 bases between. Germline V CDR1 and CDR2: SEHNR, FQNEAQ (reference sequence). The CDR3 protein is CASSLDGPIGYTF. The CDR3 region has the DNA TGTGCCAGCAGCTTAGATGGGCCGATTGGCTACACCTTC.

The gene calls are TRBV9 and TRBJ2-5; 8 nucleotides agree with TRBD2. CDR3 length: 15 amino acids. Germline CDR1 is SGDLS and CDR2 is YYNGEE. The V gene end was trimmed by 4 bases and the J gene end by 3 bases; junction bases not matched to a gene: 8. The CDR3 DNA follows: TGTGCCAGCAGCTTTTCAGGGACTAGAAAAGAGACCCAGTACTTC. It yields the protein CASSFSGTRKETQYF.

In DNA form, the CDR3 reads TGCAGCGTTGACCCCCCTCCTCCGGGGGGGGATACGCAGTATTTT. Its translation: CSVDPPPPGGDTQYF. This chain links TRBV29-1 with TRBJ2-3; 8 nucleotides agree with TRBD2. The ends lost 3 bases at V and 6 bases at J; junction bases unmatched: 11. CDR1 and CDR2 from the germline V gene are SQVTM and ANQGSEA. CDR3 length equals 15 residues.

The chain is built from TRBV7-9 and TRBJ2-2; 7 bases align to TRBD2. CDR3 length: 16 amino acids. CDR1 is SEHNR and CDR2 is FQNEAQ in the germline V gene (reference sequence). V gave up 5 bases and J gave up 1 base; unmatched junction bases: 7. The CDR3 coding sequence is TGTGCCAGCAGCCCAGGCGGGGGAATGAACACCGGGGAGCTGTTTTTT. Its protein is CASSPGGGMNTGELFF.